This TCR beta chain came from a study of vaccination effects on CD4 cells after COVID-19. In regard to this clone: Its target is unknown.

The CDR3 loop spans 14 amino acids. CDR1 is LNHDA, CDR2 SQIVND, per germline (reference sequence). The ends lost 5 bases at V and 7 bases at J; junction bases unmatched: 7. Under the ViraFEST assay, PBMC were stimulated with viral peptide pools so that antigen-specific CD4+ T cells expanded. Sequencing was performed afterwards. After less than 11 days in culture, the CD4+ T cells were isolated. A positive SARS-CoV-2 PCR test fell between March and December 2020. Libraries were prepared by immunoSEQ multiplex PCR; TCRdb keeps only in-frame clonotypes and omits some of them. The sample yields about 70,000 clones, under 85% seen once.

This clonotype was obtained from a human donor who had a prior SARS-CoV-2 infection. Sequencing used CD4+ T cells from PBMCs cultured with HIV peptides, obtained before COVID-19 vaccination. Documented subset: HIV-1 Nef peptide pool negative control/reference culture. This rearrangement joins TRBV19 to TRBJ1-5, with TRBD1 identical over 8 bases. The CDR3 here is CASSGQGGWQPQHF. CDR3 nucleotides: TGTGCCAGTAGTGGACAGGGCGGATGGCAGCCCCAGCATTTT.